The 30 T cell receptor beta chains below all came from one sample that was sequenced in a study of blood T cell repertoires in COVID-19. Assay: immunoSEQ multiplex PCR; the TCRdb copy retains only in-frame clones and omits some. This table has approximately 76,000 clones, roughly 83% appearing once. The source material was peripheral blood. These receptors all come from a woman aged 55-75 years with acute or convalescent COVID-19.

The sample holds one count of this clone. CDR3 DNA: TGTGCCAGCAGTTACGCAGGGGAAGCTAATGAAAAACTGTTTTTT. Its translation: CASSYAGEANEKLFF. The chain recombines TRBV6-5 with TRBJ1-4, with D perhaps matching TRBD1 (6 bases). The CDR3 runs to 15 residues. Trimming left V 2 bases short and J 3 bases short, with 10 bases between. Germline V gene sequence: CDR1 MNHEY, CDR2 SVGAGI.

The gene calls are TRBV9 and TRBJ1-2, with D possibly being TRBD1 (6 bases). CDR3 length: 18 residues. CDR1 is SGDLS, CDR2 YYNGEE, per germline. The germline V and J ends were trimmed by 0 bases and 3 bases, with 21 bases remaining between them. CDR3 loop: CASSVGRRDTRTDYGYTF. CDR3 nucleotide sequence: TGTGCCAGCAGCGTAGGCCGCCGGGACACTAGGACTGACTATGGCTACACCTTC.

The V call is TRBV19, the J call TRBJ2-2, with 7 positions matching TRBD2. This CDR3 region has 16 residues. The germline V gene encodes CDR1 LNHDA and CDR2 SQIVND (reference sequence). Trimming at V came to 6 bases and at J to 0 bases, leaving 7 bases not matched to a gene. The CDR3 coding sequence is TGTGCCAGTAGCTTCGGTGCGGGGGCGAACACCGGGGAGCTGTTTTTT. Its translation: CASSFGAGANTGELFF.

This CDR3 reads CASSLGGGLQETQYF. The CDR3 nucleotides are TGCGCCAGCAGCTTGGGCGGGGGGCTACAAGAGACCCAGTACTTC. J is TRBJ2-5 and V is TRBV5-1; 8 bases match TRBD2. Losses at the gene ends were 0 bases for V and 2 bases for J; bases not matched to a gene: 3. The CDR3 totals 15 residues. The germline CDR1 and CDR2 sequences are SGHRS and YFSETQ.

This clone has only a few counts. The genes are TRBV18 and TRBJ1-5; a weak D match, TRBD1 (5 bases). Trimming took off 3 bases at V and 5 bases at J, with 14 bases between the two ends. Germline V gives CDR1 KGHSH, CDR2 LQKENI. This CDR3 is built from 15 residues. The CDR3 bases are TGTGCCAGCTCACCGAATCAGGGAGGAGATCAGCCCCAGCATTTT. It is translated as CASSPNQGGDQPQHF.

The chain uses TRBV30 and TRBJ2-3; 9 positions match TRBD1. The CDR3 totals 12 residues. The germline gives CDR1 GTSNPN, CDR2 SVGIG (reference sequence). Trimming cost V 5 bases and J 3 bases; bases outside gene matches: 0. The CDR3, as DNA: TGTGCCTGGGACAGGGGGACAGATACGCAGTATTTT. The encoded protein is CAWDRGTDTQYF.

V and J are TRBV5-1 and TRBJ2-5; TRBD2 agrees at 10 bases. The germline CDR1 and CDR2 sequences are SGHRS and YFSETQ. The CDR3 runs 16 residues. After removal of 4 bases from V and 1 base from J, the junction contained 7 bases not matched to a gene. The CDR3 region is CASSGLLAGAQETQYF. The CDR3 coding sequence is TGCGCCAGCAGCGGGCTCCTAGCGGGGGCCCAAGAGACCCAGTACTTC. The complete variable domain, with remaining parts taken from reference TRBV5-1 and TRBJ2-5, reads KAGVTQTPRYLIKTRGQQVTLSCSPISGHRSVSWYQQTPGQGLQFLFEYFSETQRNKGNFPGRFSGRQFSNSRSEMNVSTLELGDSALYLCASSGLLAGAQETQYFGPGTRLLVL.

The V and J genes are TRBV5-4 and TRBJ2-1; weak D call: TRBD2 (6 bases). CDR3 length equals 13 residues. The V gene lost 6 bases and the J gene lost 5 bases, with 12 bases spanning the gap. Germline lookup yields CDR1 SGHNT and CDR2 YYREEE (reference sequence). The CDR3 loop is CASKGGGDNEQFF. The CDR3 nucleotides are TGTGCCAGCAAGGGTGGCGGGGACAATGAGCAGTTCTTC. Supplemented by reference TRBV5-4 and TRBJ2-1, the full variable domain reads ETGVTQSPTHLIKTRGQQVTLRCSSQSGHNTVSWYQQALGQGPQFIFQYYREEENGRGNFPPRFSGLQFPNYSSELNVNALELDDSALYLCASKGGGDNEQFFGPGTRLTVL.

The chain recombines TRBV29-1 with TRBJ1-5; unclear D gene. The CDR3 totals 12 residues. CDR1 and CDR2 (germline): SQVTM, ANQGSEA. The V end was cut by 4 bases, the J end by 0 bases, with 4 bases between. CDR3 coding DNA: TGCAGCGTTGGCGGTAGCAATCAGCCCCAGCATTTT. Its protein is CSVGGSNQPQHF.

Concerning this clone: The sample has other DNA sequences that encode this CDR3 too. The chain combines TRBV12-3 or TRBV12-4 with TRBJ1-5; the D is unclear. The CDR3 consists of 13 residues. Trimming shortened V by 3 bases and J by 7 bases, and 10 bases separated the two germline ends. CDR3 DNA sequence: TGTGCCAGCAGTTTGGGTGGAGGCCAGCCCCAGCATTTT. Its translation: CASSLGGGQPQHF.

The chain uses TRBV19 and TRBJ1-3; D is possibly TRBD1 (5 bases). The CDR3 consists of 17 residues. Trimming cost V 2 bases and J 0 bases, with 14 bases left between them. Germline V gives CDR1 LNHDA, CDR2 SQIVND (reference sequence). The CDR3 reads CASSIRDGGNSGNTIYF. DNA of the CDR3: TGTGCCAGTAGTATACGGGACGGAGGGAACTCTGGAAACACCATATATTTT.

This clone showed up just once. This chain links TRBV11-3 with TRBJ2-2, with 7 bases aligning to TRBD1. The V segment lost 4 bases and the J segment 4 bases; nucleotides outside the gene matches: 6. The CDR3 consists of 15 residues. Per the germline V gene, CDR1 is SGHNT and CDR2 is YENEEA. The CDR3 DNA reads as TGTGCCAGCAGCTCGACAGGGCTCAGCACCGGGGAGCTGTTTTTT. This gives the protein CASSSTGLSTGELFF.

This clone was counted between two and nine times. The DNA for the CDR3 is TGTGCCAGCAGCTTACCCACAGGGCGAGAGACCCAGTACTTC. It translates to CASSLPTGRETQYF. The chain employs TRBV5-5 and TRBJ2-5, with a possible D match to TRBD1 (6 bases). With 2 bases removed from V and 4 bases from J, the gap between germline ends came to 12 bases. Germline V gene sequence: CDR1 SGHKS, CDR2 YYEKEE (reference sequence). CDR3 length: 14 amino acids.

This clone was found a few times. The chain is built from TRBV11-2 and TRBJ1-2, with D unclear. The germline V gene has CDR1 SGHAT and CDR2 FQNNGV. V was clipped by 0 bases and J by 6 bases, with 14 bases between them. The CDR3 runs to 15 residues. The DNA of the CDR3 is TGTGCCAGCAGCTTAGAACCGGCGGTCCTTAATGGCTACACCTTC. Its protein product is CASSLEPAVLNGYTF.

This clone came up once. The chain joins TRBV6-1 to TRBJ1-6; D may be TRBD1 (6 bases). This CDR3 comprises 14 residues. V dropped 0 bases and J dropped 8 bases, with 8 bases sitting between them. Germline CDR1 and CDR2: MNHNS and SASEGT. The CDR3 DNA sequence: TGTGCCAGCAGTGAAGCCAACAGGGATTCACCCCTCCACTTT. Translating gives CASSEANRDSPLHF.

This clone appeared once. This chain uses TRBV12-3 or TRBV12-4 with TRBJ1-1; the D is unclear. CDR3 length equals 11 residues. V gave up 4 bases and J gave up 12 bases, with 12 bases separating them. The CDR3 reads CASSSFSDPFF. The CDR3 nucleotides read TGTGCCAGCAGTTCTTTTAGCGATCCTTTCTTT.

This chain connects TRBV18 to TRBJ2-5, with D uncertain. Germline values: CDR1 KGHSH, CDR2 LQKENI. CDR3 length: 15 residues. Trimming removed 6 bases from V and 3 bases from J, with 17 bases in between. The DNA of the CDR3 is TGTGCCAGCTCCCCTAACCCCCCGCGAGAAGAGACCCAGTACTTC. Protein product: CASSPNPPREETQYF.

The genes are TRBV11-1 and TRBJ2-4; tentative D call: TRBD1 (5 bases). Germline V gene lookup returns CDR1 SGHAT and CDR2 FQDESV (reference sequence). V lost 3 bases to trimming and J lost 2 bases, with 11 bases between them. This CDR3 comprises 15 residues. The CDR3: CASSFDRPPKNIQYF. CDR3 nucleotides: TGTGCCAGCAGCTTCGACAGACCTCCCAAAAACATTCAGTACTTC.

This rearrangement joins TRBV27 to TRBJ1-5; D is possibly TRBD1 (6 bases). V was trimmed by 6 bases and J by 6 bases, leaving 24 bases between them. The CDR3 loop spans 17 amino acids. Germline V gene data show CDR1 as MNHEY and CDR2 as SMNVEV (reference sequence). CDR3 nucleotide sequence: TGTGCCAGCAGGTCATCGTGGGGGCAGGGATCAGGTCAGCCCCAGCATTTT. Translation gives CASRSSWGQGSGQPQHF.

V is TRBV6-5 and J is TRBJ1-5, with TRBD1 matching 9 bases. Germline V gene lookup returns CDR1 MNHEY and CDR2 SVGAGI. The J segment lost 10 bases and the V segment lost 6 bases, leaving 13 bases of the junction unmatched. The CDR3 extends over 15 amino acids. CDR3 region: CASSQGQGPSLPQHF. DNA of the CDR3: TGTGCCAGCAGCCAGGGACAGGGTCCTTCTCTCCCCCAGCATTTT.

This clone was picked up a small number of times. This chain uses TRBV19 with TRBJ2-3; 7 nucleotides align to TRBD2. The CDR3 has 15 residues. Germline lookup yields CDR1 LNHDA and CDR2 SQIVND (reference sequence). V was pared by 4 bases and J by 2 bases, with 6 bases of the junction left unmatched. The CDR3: CASSTRLANTDTQYF. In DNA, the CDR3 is TGTGCCAGTAGTACCAGACTAGCCAACACAGATACGCAGTATTTT.

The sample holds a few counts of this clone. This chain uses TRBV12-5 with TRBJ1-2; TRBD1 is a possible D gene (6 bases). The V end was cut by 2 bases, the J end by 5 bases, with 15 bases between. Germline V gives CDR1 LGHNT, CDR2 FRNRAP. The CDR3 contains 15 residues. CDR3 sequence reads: CASGLPWTAAYGYTF. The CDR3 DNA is TGTGCTAGTGGTTTGCCCTGGACAGCCGCATATGGCTACACCTTC.

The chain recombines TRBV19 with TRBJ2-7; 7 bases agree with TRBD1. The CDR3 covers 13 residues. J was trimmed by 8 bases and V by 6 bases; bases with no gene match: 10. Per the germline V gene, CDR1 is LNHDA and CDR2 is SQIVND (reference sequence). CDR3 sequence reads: CASREPTGTKQYF. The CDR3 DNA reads TGTGCCAGTAGGGAACCGACAGGGACCAAGCAGTACTTC.

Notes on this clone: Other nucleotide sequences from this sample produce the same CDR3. The CDR3 DNA sequence: TGTGCCAGCTCACCGGGGACAGGGAGCTCCTATAATTCACCCCTCCACTTT. It specifies CASSPGTGSSYNSPLHF. The chain combines TRBV18 with TRBJ1-6; 9 bases are a match to TRBD1. The CDR3 is 17 amino acids. Per germline, CDR1 KGHSH and CDR2 LQKENI. The V gene end was trimmed by 3 bases and the J gene end by 0 bases; junction bases not matched to a gene: 3.

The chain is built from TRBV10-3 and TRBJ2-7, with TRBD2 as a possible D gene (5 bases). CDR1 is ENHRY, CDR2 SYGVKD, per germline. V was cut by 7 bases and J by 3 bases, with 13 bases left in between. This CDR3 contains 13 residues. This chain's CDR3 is CAINGPGNYEQYF. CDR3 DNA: TGTGCCATCAATGGGCCGGGAAACTACGAGCAGTACTTC.

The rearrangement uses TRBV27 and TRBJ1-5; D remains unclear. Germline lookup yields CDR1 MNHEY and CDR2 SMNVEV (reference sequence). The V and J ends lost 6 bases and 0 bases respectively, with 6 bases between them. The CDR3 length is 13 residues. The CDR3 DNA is TGTGCCAGCAGGGGCCTTAGCAATCAGCCCCAGCATTTT. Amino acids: CASRGLSNQPQHF.

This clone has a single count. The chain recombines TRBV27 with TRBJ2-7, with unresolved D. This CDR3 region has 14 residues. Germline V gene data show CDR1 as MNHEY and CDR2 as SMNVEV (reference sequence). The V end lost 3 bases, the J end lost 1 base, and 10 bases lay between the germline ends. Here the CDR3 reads CASSLTLLSYEQYF. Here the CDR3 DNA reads TGTGCCAGCAGTTTGACGTTACTATCCTACGAGCAGTACTTC.

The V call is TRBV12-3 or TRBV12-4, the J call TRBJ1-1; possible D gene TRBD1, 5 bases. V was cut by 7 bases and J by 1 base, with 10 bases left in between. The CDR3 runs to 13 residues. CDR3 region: CASMRQQNTEAFF. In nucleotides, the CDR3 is TGTGCCAGCATGAGACAGCAGAACACTGAAGCTTTCTTT.

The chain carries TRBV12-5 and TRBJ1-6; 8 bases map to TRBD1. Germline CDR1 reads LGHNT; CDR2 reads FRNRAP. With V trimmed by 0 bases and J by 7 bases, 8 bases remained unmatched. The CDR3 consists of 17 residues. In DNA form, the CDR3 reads TGTGCTAGTGGTTTGGTTCTCCTGAGACAGGGGAATTCACCCCTCCACTTT. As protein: CASGLVLLRQGNSPLHF.

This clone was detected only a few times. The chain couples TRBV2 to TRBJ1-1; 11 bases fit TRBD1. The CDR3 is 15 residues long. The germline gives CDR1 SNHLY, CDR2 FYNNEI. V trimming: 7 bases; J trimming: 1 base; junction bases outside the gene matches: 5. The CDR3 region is CASTGQGATNTEAFF. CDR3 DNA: TGTGCCAGCACCGGACAGGGGGCGACGAACACTGAAGCTTTCTTT.